At least ten counts were recorded for the clone carrying this TCR beta chain. Antigen specificity is unknown. The sample is drawn from a study of human T cells and chemical hapten exposure. About the study: The sensitizing agent was 2% DPC, placed on roughly 2 cm by roughly 2 cm of upper inner arm skin. Diagnoses of alopecia areata, totalis or universalis occurred in mostly female patients.

This CDR3 region has 15 residues. Germline CDR1 SNHLY, CDR2 FYNNEI. The V gene end was trimmed by 4 bases and the J gene end by 7 bases; junction bases not matched to a gene: 8. Study results and caveats: Unchanged with DPC sensitization were TCRs above 1 in 1000 frequency.

Time point in this sample: patch test 3, about 24 weeks after DPC sensitization. Treatment of the sample: therapeutic diphenylcyclopropenone sensitization with weekly scalp DPC. TCRdb reanalysed the RACE reads using MiXCR and keeps one entry per CDR3 protein. Among some 32,000 distinct CDR3 sequences, 4.5% to 7.5% were seen once, and the ten largest hold around 5%. Sequencing used whole blood, obtained in connection with sensitization to the hapten diphenylcyclopropenone (DPC). The V gene is TRBV2, the J gene TRBJ1-5, with 9 bases lining up with TRBD1. The sequence was obtained from a man aged 25-45 years with alopecia areata. Some clones in this sample may be carry-over from other donors' samples. DNA of the CDR3: TGTGCCAGCAGTGGATCGACAGGGGGGAGACAGCCCCAGCATTTT. Protein product: CASSGSTGGRQPQHF.